These T cell receptor beta chains were read from a single sample in a study of control samples from healthy donors and cancer patients. Sequenced by immunoSEQ multiplex PCR; TCRdb stores in-frame clones only, minus some. In the table there are over 150,000 clones, 95% to 96% of which are singletons. The sample taken for sequencing was blood. The receptors stem from a woman in her 30s in good health. CDR3s include the opening cysteine and the closing phenylalanine or tryptophan. The order of the fields is J gene, V gene, D gene, clone size, CDR3 DNA, CDR3 protein. The D gene is left open where the match is weak. The size of a clone is reported for some rows only, either as once, few or many, or as a class for expanded clones.

TRBJ1-1	TRBV19	TRBD1	.	TGTGCCAGTAGGAAAAGGACAGGGTTCGAGACTGAAGCTTTCTTT	CASRKRTGFETEAFF
TRBJ2-2	TRBV19	.	.	TGTGCCATAGGGGGGAGGGCGAACACCGGGGAGCTGTTTTTT	CAIGGRANTGELFF
TRBJ2-3	TRBV10-1	.	.	TGCGCCAGCAGTTCAGGGGACGTAAGCACAGATACGCAGTATTTT	CASSSGDVSTDTQYF
TRBJ2-7	TRBV5-5	.	.	TGTGCCAGCAGCCCTTTTGCAGGGGACTACGAGCAGTACTTC	CASSPFAGDYEQYF
TRBJ2-7	TRBV25-1	TRBD2	.	TGTGCCAGCAGCGCTAGCGGGCCCCCCTACGAGCAGTACTTC	CASSASGPPYEQYF
TRBJ2-7	TRBV18	TRBD1	.	TGTGCCAGCTCACTAACCCGGGACAGCTTATCCTACGAGCAGTACTTC	CASSLTRDSLSYEQYF
TRBJ2-1	TRBV10-3	TRBD1	.	TGTGCCATCAGTGAGATCGGACAGGGGCCTTACAATGAGCAGTTCTTC	CAISEIGQGPYNEQFF
TRBJ2-7	TRBV19	.	.	TGTGCCAGAAACGACAGGCGCGAGCAGTACTTC	CARNDRREQYF
TRBJ1-1	TRBV11-3	.	once	TGTGCCAGCAGCTTAAACAGGGACACTGAAGCTTTCTTT	CASSLNRDTEAFF
TRBJ2-5	TRBV3-1/TRBV3-2	.	few	TGTGCCAGCCGGACTCGTGAAGAGACCCAGTACTTC	CASRTREETQYF
TRBJ1-2	TRBV6-5	.	.	TGTGCCAGCAGTTACGATGGGGGCTATGGCTACACCTTC	CASSYDGGYGYTF
TRBJ1-3	TRBV6-1	.	.	TGTGCCAGCAGTGAATGGCCAGGGACTGGAAACACCATATATTTT	CASSEWPGTGNTIYF
TRBJ1-6	TRBV7-9	.	.	TGTGCCAGCAGCTTAAATGGGTATAATTCACCCCTCCACTTT	CASSLNGYNSPLHF
TRBJ2-1	TRBV25-1	TRBD2	.	TGTGCCAGCAGTGTAGCGGGAGGGTACAATGAGCAGTTCTTC	CASSVAGGYNEQFF
TRBJ2-6	TRBV27	.	once	TGTGCCAGCAGTCCCTCAAGGGGGGCCAACGTCCTGACTTTC	CASSPSRGANVLTF
TRBJ1-1	TRBV15	TRBD1	.	TGTGCCACCAGCAGCTTACGACAGGGCCCGGACACTGAAGCTTTCTTT	CATSSLRQGPDTEAFF
TRBJ1-5	TRBV30	TRBD1	.	TGTGCCTGGAGTGCAGACAGGGGCGGTCAGCCCCAGCATTTT	CAWSADRGGQPQHF
TRBJ1-1	TRBV27	.	.	TGTGCCAGCGGTCCAGACGGATTTCTGGAAGCTTTCTTT	CASGPDGFLEAFF
TRBJ2-4	TRBV5-1	TRBD2	.	TGCGCCAGCAGCCGGGTAATAGCGGGAGTAGAAAACATTCAGTACTTC	CASSRVIAGVENIQYF
TRBJ2-5	TRBV2	.	.	TGTGCCAGCGGTCCCAGGGAGACCCAGTACTTC	CASGPRETQYF
TRBJ2-7	TRBV18	.	.	TGTGCCAGCTCAAGGACGCTCGGGGAGCAGTACTTC	CASSRTLGEQYF
TRBJ2-7	TRBV6-5	TRBD1	.	TGTGCCAGCAGTTTTACAGGGGTTACCGACTACGAGCAGTACTTC	CASSFTGVTDYEQYF
TRBJ1-3	TRBV9	TRBD1	.	TGTGCCAGCAGCGAGGGGACAGGGCGATATGGAAACACCATATATTTT	CASSEGTGRYGNTIYF
TRBJ1-1	TRBV7-9	TRBD1	few	TGTGCCAGCAGCTTAGGGACAGGGAACACTGAAGCTTTCTTT	CASSLGTGNTEAFF
TRBJ2-3	TRBV19	TRBD2	.	TGTGCCAGTAGTATAGGAGCGGGGGGGCGAGATACGCAGTATTTT	CASSIGAGGRDTQYF
TRBJ2-5	TRBV2	.	.	TGTGCCAGCGGGGCGGTTGGGATTCGGAGTAGGGAGACCCAGTACTTC	CASGAVGIRSRETQYF
TRBJ1-2	TRBV27	.	.	TGTGCCAGCAGGCCTACCCGGACCTTAGGTGGCTACACCTTC	CASRPTRTLGGYTF
TRBJ2-7	TRBV2	TRBD1	.	TGTGCCAGCAGGTGGGACAGAACCTCCTACGAGCAGTACTTC	CASRWDRTSYEQYF
TRBJ1-5	TRBV7-9	.	.	TGTGCCAGCAGCTTTGGAGCCTGGGAGGAAGGTGGTCAGCCCCAGCATTTT	CASSFGAWEEGGQPQHF
TRBJ2-3	TRBV6-2/TRBV6-3	TRBD2	.	TGTGCCAGCAGTTATGTTCTAGCGGGTCTCCCTAGCACAGATACGCAGTATTTT	CASSYVLAGLPSTDTQYF
TRBJ1-5	TRBV10-1	TRBD1	.	TGCGCCAGCACCGACGGGAGGGGGCAGGTTCTCGAAGAACAGCCCCAGCATTTT	CASTDGRGQVLEEQPQHF
TRBJ1-5	TRBV19	TRBD1	.	TGTGCCAGTAGTATAGGACAGGGCAGGGTCAATCAGCCCCAGCATTTT	CASSIGQGRVNQPQHF
TRBJ1-1	TRBV9	.	.	TGTGCCAGCAGCGTTGAAAAGGTGAACACTGAAGCTTTCTTT	CASSVEKVNTEAFF
TRBJ1-3	TRBV27	.	.	TGTGCCAGCAGGGTCACGGGGGCCGGAAACACCATATATTTT	CASRVTGAGNTIYF
TRBJ1-6	TRBV11-3	.	once	TGTGCCAGCAGCTTAGCGGGGGATTCACCCCTCCACTTT	CASSLAGDSPLHF
TRBJ2-1	TRBV10-3	TRBD2	.	TGTGCCATCAGTGAGTATATGAATGAGCGGGGATCCTACAATGAGCAGTTCTTC	CAISEYMNERGSYNEQFF
TRBJ2-1	TRBV5-1	.	.	TGCGCCAGCAGAAAGGAAGTTAGCTCCTACAATGAGCAGTTCTTC	CASRKEVSSYNEQFF